The 25 T cell receptor beta chains below were found in one sample sequenced in a study of neurological immune-mediated disorders. Using its own MiXCR run on the 5' RACE reads, TCRdb lists one record per CDR3 protein. The sample contains approximately 89,000 distinct CDR3 sequences, roughly 4.5% of which appear only once. The time point was: longitudinal time-point 3. Sample: PBMCs. The receptors originated from an older woman with multiple sclerosis.

The table lists this clonotype with many counts. This sequence joins TRBV5-8 and TRBJ1-5, with D unclear. The ends were cut back, 5 bases at V and 5 bases at J, with 8 bases in the middle. This CDR3 is built from 12 residues. Germline V lookup: CDR1 SGHTS, CDR2 YDEGEE. In nucleotides, the CDR3 is TGTGCCAGCAGTACAGACTATCAGCCCCAGCATTTT. This gives the protein CASSTDYQPQHF.

This clonotype was observed at least ten times. The chain has TRBV18 and TRBJ1-4, with 8 bases fitting TRBD1. The junction had 9 bases not matched to a gene; V was cut back by 3 bases and J by 0 bases. CDR1 is KGHSH, CDR2 LQKENI, per germline. This CDR3 contains 18 residues. The chain's CDR3 is CASSPLGQVSTTNEKLFF. In nucleotides, the CDR3 is TGTGCCAGCTCACCCTTGGGACAGGTCTCCACAACTAATGAAAAACTGTTTTTT.

This clonotype was detected many times. This chain uses TRBV7-9 with TRBJ2-2; 7 nucleotides match TRBD1. This CDR3 contains 16 residues. Germline CDR1 and CDR2: SEHNR and FQNEAQ (reference sequence). J gave up 4 bases and V 10 bases, and 15 bases lay outside the gene matches. CDR3 nucleotides: TGTGCCAACGCCTTTGAGGGGGCAGTAGGCACCGGGGAGCTGTTTTTT. This codes for CANAFEGAVGTGELFF.

This clonotype was detected many times. Here the CDR3 DNA reads TGCAGTGCTCCTGCCGGGCAGAGCAATAATTCACCCCTCCACTTT. Its protein is CSAPAGQSNNSPLHF. The chain uses TRBV20-1 and TRBJ1-6; D not resolved. Germline CDR1 DFQATT, CDR2 SNEGSKA (reference sequence). The CDR3 contains 15 residues. V lost 5 bases and J lost 5, with 16 bases in between.

This clonotype was recorded at least ten times. The chain employs TRBV12-3 or TRBV12-4 and TRBJ1-1; a possible D gene is TRBD1 (5 bases). This CDR3 spans 14 amino acids. The V end was cut by 2 bases, the J end by 3 bases, with 10 bases between. CDR3 nucleotides: TGTGCCAGCAGTTTACTTGGGGGGGACACTGAAGCTTTCTTT. Encoded protein: CASSLLGGDTEAFF.

Ten or more counts support this clonotype. The CDR3 region is CASSPGTGTGELFF. In DNA form, the CDR3 reads TGTGCCAGCAGTCCTGGGACAGGGACCGGGGAGCTGTTTTTT. The chain recombines TRBV9 with TRBJ2-2; 9 bases agree with TRBD1. Germline-derived CDR1 and CDR2 are SGDLS and YYNGEE. The CDR3 is made up of 14 amino acids. J lost 5 bases, V lost 5 bases, and 4 bases had no gene match.

This clonotype was picked up many times. The rearrangement uses TRBV7-2 and TRBJ1-6, with a weak D call TRBD1 (5 bases). V gave up 1 base and J gave up 7 bases, with 11 bases separating them. The CDR3 consists of 15 residues. Germline-derived CDR1 and CDR2 are SGHTA and FQGNSA. CDR3 loop: CASSLGGTVNSPLHF. The CDR3 nucleotides read TGTGCCAGCAGCTTAGGTGGGACCGTAAATTCACCCCTCCACTTT.

There are many counts of this clonotype. The gene calls are TRBV20-1 and TRBJ2-3; 12 nucleotides agree with TRBD2. CDR3 size: 14 residues. The V gene's germline CDR1 is DFQATT and CDR2 SNEGSKA (reference sequence). V lost 7 bases and J lost 4; bases outside the gene matches: 6. CDR3 protein: CSGRRLAGADTQYF. The CDR3 DNA follows: TGCAGTGGAAGGAGACTAGCGGGGGCAGATACGCAGTATTTT.

This clonotype was observed at least ten times. The V gene is TRBV20-1, the J gene TRBJ2-3; the D is unclear. This CDR3 spans 13 amino acids. CDR1 is DFQATT and CDR2 is SNEGSKA in the germline V gene (reference sequence). V lost 0 bases and J lost 4, with 8 bases in between. CDR3 DNA sequence: TGCAGTGCTAGAGATTTGATCCCAGATACGCAGTATTTT. It specifies CSARDLIPDTQYF.

This clonotype was recorded many times. The chain is built from TRBV5-1 and TRBJ1-4; the match to TRBD1 covers 9 bases. V shed 4 bases, J shed 1 base, and the junction held 2 bases outside the gene matches. Germline CDR1 and CDR2: SGHRS and YFSETQ. This CDR3 has 15 residues. The CDR3 coding sequence is TGCGCCAGCAGCGCGGGACAGGGAACTAATGAAAAACTGTTTTTT. It is translated as CASSAGQGTNEKLFF.

This clonotype was observed many times. The V call is TRBV14, the J call TRBJ2-7; 9 positions match TRBD1. The germline CDR1 and CDR2 sequences are SGHDN and FVKESK. The J segment lost 0 bases and the V segment lost 4 bases, leaving 1 base of the junction unmatched. The CDR3 is 14 amino acids. DNA of the CDR3: TGTGCCAGCAGCCGGGACAGGGACTCCTACGAGCAGTACTTC. Its translation is CASSRDRDSYEQYF.

This clonotype has a count of ten or more. The chain links TRBV7-8 to TRBJ1-4; 7 bases agree with TRBD1. The V and J ends lost 3 bases and 2 bases, in that order; junction bases with no gene match: 3. Germline CDR1 reads SGHVS; CDR2 reads FQNEAQ. CDR3 length: 15 amino acids. The CDR3 region is CASSFQQGTNEKLFF. In DNA form, the CDR3 reads TGTGCCAGCAGCTTCCAACAGGGGACTAATGAAAAACTGTTTTTT.

The sample holds many counts of this clonotype. V and J are TRBV20-1 and TRBJ2-7; maybe TRBD1 (6 bases). Germline CDR1 is DFQATT and CDR2 is SNEGSKA (reference sequence). The length of the CDR3 is 12 residues. V lost 6 bases and J 3 bases, leaving 12 bases between the germline ends. The CDR3 DNA reads TGCAGTGCCACCGGGACAAACTACGAGCAGTACTTC. Translated, it gives CSATGTNYEQYF.

This clonotype was seen ten or more times. The chain uses TRBV29-1 and TRBJ2-6; weak D call: TRBD1 (5 bases). The CDR3 is made up of 15 amino acids. The ends were cut back, 1 base at V and 0 bases at J, with 7 bases in the middle. CDR1 and CDR2 from the germline V gene are SQVTM and ANQGSEA. The CDR3 sequence: CSVEGQGSGANVLTF. The CDR3 bases are TGCAGCGTTGAAGGGCAGGGCTCTGGGGCCAACGTCCTGACTTTC.

This clonotype was picked up many times. The chain employs TRBV20-1 and TRBJ1-6; perhaps TRBD1 as D (5 bases). Trimming stripped 6 bases from V and 7 bases from J, with 16 bases between. Germline V gives CDR1 DFQATT, CDR2 SNEGSKA (reference sequence). This CDR3 contains 14 residues. As DNA, the CDR3 is TGCAGTGCCCCCGGGGGGAATGAGAATTCACCCCTCCACTTT. Its translation is CSAPGGNENSPLHF.

This clonotype has a count of ten or more. Its ends do not fully match the called genes, so a read error is possible. The genes are TRBV7-9 and TRBJ1-1, with a possible D match to TRBD1 (5 bases). Germline CDR1 and CDR2: SEHNR and FQNEAQ (reference sequence). The CDR3 is 18 residues long. The CDR3 DNA follows: TGTGCCAGCAGCCTAGCAATTGGGGGAAATCGGCTGGGCACTGAAGCTTTCTTT. Protein sequence: CASSLAIGGNRLGTEAFF.

The table lists this clonotype with many counts. The chain recombines TRBV5-1 with TRBJ1-3; D remains unclear. Trimming pared 3 bases from V and 6 bases from J, leaving 10 bases between. Looked up from germline, CDR1 is SGHRS and CDR2 is YFSETQ. This CDR3 contains 13 residues. The CDR3 DNA reads as TGCGCCAGCAGCTCCCCGGTAGAAAACACCATATATTTT. Protein product: CASSSPVENTIYF.

With regard to this clonotype: This may stem from a read error, because a much larger clone lies one nucleotide away. The chain joins TRBV5-1 to TRBJ1-2; TRBD1 matches at 7 bases. The J segment lost 0 bases and the V segment lost 2 bases, leaving 4 bases of the junction unmatched. The CDR3 consists of 15 residues. Germline V CDR1 and CDR2: SGHRS, YFSETQ. In DNA form, the CDR3 reads TGCGCCAGCAGCTTAGACAGGGACTCTAACTATGGCTACACCTTC. This encodes CASSLDRDSNYGYTF.

At least ten counts were recorded for this clonotype. The chain is built from TRBV20-1 and TRBJ2-1; 7 nucleotides match TRBD1. Trimming took 6 bases from V and 6 from J; bases not matched to a gene: 20. The germline V gene encodes CDR1 DFQATT and CDR2 SNEGSKA (reference sequence). The CDR3 is 17 amino acids. For the CDR3, the DNA is TGCAGTGCGAAAGGGACAGCCGGACGACCAGGGGGCAATGAGCAGTTCTTC. Residues: CSAKGTAGRPGGNEQFF.

Ten or more counts support this clonotype. The rearrangement joins TRBV6-1 to TRBJ1-1; TRBD1 is a possible D gene (6 bases). In germline, CDR1 is MNHNS, CDR2 SASEGT. V was clipped by 6 bases and J by 9 bases, with 11 bases between them. The CDR3 length is 11 residues. The CDR3 region has the DNA TGTGCCAGCAGAAAGGGGGTACAAGCTTTCTTT. It yields the protein CASRKGVQAFF.

In this sample, this clonotype turned up many times. The rearrangement uses TRBV10-2 and TRBJ2-5, with 7 positions matching TRBD2. Germline V CDR1 and CDR2: WSHSY, SAAADI. The length of the CDR3 is 15 residues. V shed 0 bases and J 5 bases; nucleotides not matched to a gene: 6. In DNA, the CDR3 is TGCGCCAGCAGTGAGTCGGTGACTAGCAAGGAGACCCAGTACTTC. Translating it yields CASSESVTSKETQYF.

The chain combines TRBV14 with TRBJ1-4, with D unresolved. The V end was cut by 4 bases, the J end by 8 bases, with 11 bases between. CDR3 length: 13 amino acids. Germline loops: CDR1 SGHDN, CDR2 FVKESK. CDR3 sequence reads: CASSPNSGEKLFF. CDR3 nucleotides: TGTGCCAGCAGCCCCAACAGCGGGGAAAAACTGTTTTTT.

The sample holds many counts of this clonotype. The junction does not match germline at one end; this may be a read error. This rearrangement joins TRBV7-7 to TRBJ2-1, with 11 nucleotides matching TRBD2. CDR3 length equals 14 residues. The germline CDR1 and CDR2 sequences are SSHAT and FNYEAQ (reference sequence). The CDR3 sequence: CASSPGTSGAEQFF. In nucleotides, the CDR3 is TGTGCTAGCAGTCCCGGGACTAGCGGCGCTGAGCAGTTCTTC.

This clonotype was seen at least ten times. V gene TRBV29-1 combines with J gene TRBJ1-2; D unresolved. There are 10 residues in the CDR3. The V end lost 3 bases, the J end lost 6 bases, and 5 bases lay between the germline ends. CDR1 and CDR2 from the germline V gene are SQVTM and ANQGSEA. In DNA, the CDR3 is TGCAGCGTTGATGTGGATGGCTACACCTTC. Its translation is CSVDVDGYTF.

The sample holds many counts of this clonotype. This chain joins TRBV5-5 and TRBJ1-1, with 7 bases matching TRBD1. The CDR3 covers 17 residues. CDR1 and CDR2 (germline): SGHKS, YYEKEE (reference sequence). V lost 4 bases to trimming and J lost 7 bases; unmatched junction nucleotides: 19. CDR3 region: CASSLRSPGQPPREAFF. CDR3 DNA sequence: TGTGCCAGCAGCCTTAGAAGTCCGGGACAGCCTCCGCGTGAAGCTTTCTTT.